The 25 T cell receptor beta chains below were found in one sample sequenced in a study of PD-L1 blockade in urothelial cancer. Sequencing used immunoSEQ multiplex PCR; TCRdb keeps in-frame clones, though not all of them. The sample shows 80,000 to 100,000 clones, about four fifths of them seen only once. The sample was PBMCs, taken around atezolizumab (anti-PD-L1) treatment. The origin of the receptors is a man aged 65 to 85 with urothelial cancer.

The gene calls are TRBV25-1 and TRBJ2-1, with a possible D match to TRBD2 (6 bases). Trimming cost V 3 bases and J 5 bases, with 20 bases left between them. Germline V lookup: CDR1 MGHDK, CDR2 SYGVNS. The CDR3 covers 17 residues. The CDR3 region has the DNA TGTGCCAGCAGTGATGAGGCAAAGAAGGGCGGGAACAATGAGCAGTTCTTC. It translates to CASSDEAKKGGNNEQFF.

The chain is built from TRBV7-2 and TRBJ2-3; 12 bases agree with TRBD2. Per germline, CDR1 SGHTA and CDR2 FQGNSA. With V trimmed by 6 bases and J by 1 base, 8 bases remained unmatched. This CDR3 is built from 17 residues. CDR3 loop: CASSLAGGPFGTDTQYF. The CDR3 nucleotides are TGTGCCAGCAGTCTAGCGGGGGGGCCCTTCGGCACAGATACGCAGTATTTT.

The chain combines TRBV27 with TRBJ1-2, with 9 nucleotides matching TRBD1. The CDR3 is 15 residues long. V shed 3 bases and J 8 bases; nucleotides not matched to a gene: 10. Germline V gene sequence: CDR1 MNHEY, CDR2 SMNVEV (reference sequence). The CDR3 loop is CASSFLSDRGAGYTF. The CDR3 DNA follows: TGTGCCAGCAGTTTCCTCTCGGACAGGGGCGCCGGCTACACCTTC.

The chain is built from TRBV7-3 and TRBJ1-1, with D possibly being TRBD1 (6 bases). In germline, CDR1 is SGHTA, CDR2 FQGTGA. V lost 5 bases, J lost 1 base, and 11 bases lay in between. This CDR3 has 14 residues. The chain's CDR3 is CASSATGQNTEAFF. The CDR3, as DNA: TGTGCCAGCAGCGCAACGGGACAGAACACTGAAGCTTTCTTT.

This clone was recorded once. V gene TRBV10-3 combines with J gene TRBJ1-4, with 8 bases that match TRBD1. This CDR3 comprises 16 residues. Germline assignment: CDR1 ENHRY and CDR2 SYGVKD. Trimming removed 6 bases from V and 0 bases from J; junction bases left unmatched: 6. CDR3 residues: CAISPGTGATNEKLFF. The CDR3 DNA follows: TGTGCCATCAGCCCCGGGACAGGAGCAACTAATGAAAAACTGTTTTTT.

This clone was observed a few times. The J gene is TRBJ1-5, the V gene TRBV25-1; TRBD1 is a possible D gene (5 bases). The CDR3 contains 13 residues. The V gene lost 7 bases and the J gene lost 7 bases, with 14 bases spanning the gap. Per the germline V gene, CDR1 is MGHDK and CDR2 is SYGVNS. The CDR3 loop reads CASTGAGFQPQHF. The CDR3 DNA reads TGTGCCAGCACTGGGGCCGGGTTCCAGCCCCAGCATTTT.

The gene calls are TRBV6-6 and TRBJ2-5; 11 positions match TRBD2. The germline V gene encodes CDR1 MNHNY and CDR2 SVGAGI (reference sequence). J gave up 3 bases and V 6 bases, and 6 bases lay outside the gene matches. The CDR3 sequence is 15 residues long. CDR3 sequence (DNA): TGTGCCAGCAGCAGACTAGCGGGGACCAAAGAGACCCAGTACTTC. This encodes CASSRLAGTKETQYF.

The chain recombines TRBV6-1 with TRBJ1-6; D remains unclear. V was pared by 6 bases and J by 4 bases, with 7 bases between. The germline V gene has CDR1 MNHNS and CDR2 SASEGT. The length of the CDR3 is 13 residues. CDR3 in amino acids: CASREHYNSPLHF. CDR3 DNA: TGTGCCAGCAGGGAGCATTATAATTCACCCCTCCACTTT.

V and J are TRBV5-1 and TRBJ1-4; a weak D match, TRBD1 (5 bases). CDR3 length: 13 residues. With 1 base removed from V and 8 bases from J, the gap between germline ends came to 9 bases. Germline CDR1 is SGHRS and CDR2 is YFSETQ. CDR3 in amino acids: CASSLQGSEKLFF. Here the CDR3 DNA reads TGCGCCAGCAGCTTGCAGGGTTCCGAAAAACTGTTTTTT.

This chain uses TRBV27 with TRBJ1-1; unclear D gene. Germline V gives CDR1 MNHEY, CDR2 SMNVEV (reference sequence). This CDR3 is 14 amino acids long. Deletions cut 5 bases from V and 1 base from J, with 11 bases between. The CDR3 loop reads CASSREFPNTEAFF. Written as DNA, the CDR3 is TGTGCCAGCAGTCGAGAGTTCCCGAACACTGAAGCTTTCTTT.

The chain has TRBV9 and TRBJ2-7, with 7 bases aligning to TRBD2. Germline assignment: CDR1 SGDLS and CDR2 YYNGEE. This CDR3 is 15 amino acids long. V was clipped by 0 bases and J by 2 bases; unmatched bases: 5. For the CDR3, the DNA is TGTGCCAGCAGCGTAGGGACTAGTCAGACCTACGAGCAGTACTTC. Amino acids: CASSVGTSQTYEQYF.

The chain links TRBV5-1 to TRBJ2-7, with 9 bases aligning to TRBD1. This CDR3 has 15 amino acids. Germline V gives CDR1 SGHRS, CDR2 YFSETQ. The V segment lost 4 bases and the J segment 3 bases; nucleotides outside the gene matches: 8. CDR3 DNA sequence: TGCGCCAGCAGCAGAGGACAGGGGATGTACTACGAGCAGTACTTC. Encoded protein: CASSRGQGMYYEQYF.

The rearrangement uses TRBV11-3 and TRBJ2-1; 10 bases match TRBD2. This CDR3 is built from 16 residues. J lost 3 bases, V lost 8 bases, and 10 bases had no gene match. Per germline, CDR1 SGHNT and CDR2 YENEEA. CDR3: CASGGGIAGGYNEQFF. Here the CDR3 DNA reads TGTGCCAGCGGAGGGGGGATAGCGGGAGGCTACAATGAGCAGTTCTTC. Full variable domain (missing parts from reference TRBV11-3 and TRBJ2-1): EAGVVQSPRYKIIEKKQPVAFWCNPISGHNTLYWYLQNLGQGPELLIRYENEEAVDDSQLPKDRFSAERLKGVDSTLKIQPAELGDSAVYLCASGGGIAGGYNEQFFGPGTRLTVL.

This clone was seen a handful of times. The chain carries TRBV6-5 and TRBJ2-7; 8 positions match TRBD2. Germline V gives CDR1 MNHEY, CDR2 SVGAGI. With 2 bases clipped from V and 5 bases from J, the junction kept 8 bases outside the gene matches. The CDR3 spans 15 residues. The CDR3 bases are TGTGCCAGCAGTTACCAAAGCGGGAGAGGGAACGAGCAGTACTTC. Protein sequence: CASSYQSGRGNEQYF.

The chain is built from TRBV2 and TRBJ1-3; D may be TRBD1 (5 bases). Per germline, CDR1 SNHLY and CDR2 FYNNEI. V was pared by 6 bases and J by 7 bases, with 16 bases between. This CDR3 comprises 14 residues. Here the CDR3 DNA reads TGTGCCAGCAGGTCGACAGTTAACACGAACACCATATATTTT. It is translated as CASRSTVNTNTIYF. Combining the CDR3 with reference TRBV2 and TRBJ1-3 gives the whole variable domain EPEVTQTPSHQVTQMGQEVILRCVPISNHLYFYWYRQILGQKVEFLVSFYNNEISEKSEIFDDQFSVERPDGSNFTLKIRSTKLEDSAMYFCASRSTVNTNTIYFGEGSWLTVV.

The chain links TRBV12-5 to TRBJ2-7; a possible D gene is TRBD2 (5 bases). Germline V lookup: CDR1 LGHNT, CDR2 FRNRAP. V was pared by 3 bases and J by 2 bases, with 11 bases between. The CDR3 runs 14 residues. CDR3 nucleotides: TGTGCTAGTGGTTTCAGCGGCGTGACCTACGAGCAGTACTTC. Translating it yields CASGFSGVTYEQYF.

The V gene is TRBV12-5, the J gene TRBJ2-1, with TRBD2 matching 9 bases. V shed 7 bases, J shed 0 bases, and the junction held 13 bases outside the gene matches. CDR3 length: 18 residues. The germline CDR1 and CDR2 sequences are LGHNT and FRNRAP. The CDR3: CASVPPVGRGGSYNEQFF. As DNA, the CDR3 is TGTGCTAGTGTTCCCCCGGTAGGGCGGGGGGGCTCCTACAATGAGCAGTTCTTC.

The chain links TRBV5-4 to TRBJ2-6; 10 nucleotides line up with TRBD2. V lost 0 bases, J lost 2 bases, and 2 bases stayed unmatched. Germline V gene sequence: CDR1 SGHNT, CDR2 YYREEE (reference sequence). The CDR3 is 17 amino acids. The CDR3 DNA reads TGTGCCAGCAGCTTGGGGCTAGCGGGAGCTGGGGCCAACGTCCTGACTTTC. It specifies CASSLGLAGAGANVLTF.

This chain uses TRBV2 with TRBJ1-2; the D gene is possibly TRBD1 (6 bases). V lost 3 bases, J lost 4 bases, and 9 bases lay in between. The length of the CDR3 is 13 residues. Germline-derived CDR1 and CDR2 are SNHLY and FYNNEI. The CDR3 region is CASSDQGRYGYTF. CDR3 DNA: TGTGCCAGCAGTGACCAGGGGCGCTATGGCTACACCTTC.

V and J are TRBV11-3 and TRBJ2-2; perhaps TRBD1 as D (7 bases). The V end was cut by 11 bases, the J end by 6 bases, with 16 bases between. CDR3 length equals 13 residues. Looked up from germline, CDR1 is SGHNT and CDR2 is YENEEA. The CDR3 DNA reads TGTGCCTTTTCCAGGGGGGCGGCCGGGGAGCTGTTTTTT. Translation gives CAFSRGAAGELFF.

V and J are TRBV2 and TRBJ1-1; 7 nucleotides match TRBD1. Per germline, CDR1 SNHLY and CDR2 FYNNEI. With 7 bases clipped from V and 0 bases from J, the junction kept 2 bases outside the gene matches. The CDR3 has 13 amino acids. This chain's CDR3 is CASTGQMNTEAFF. Here the CDR3 DNA reads TGTGCCAGCACGGGACAGATGAACACTGAAGCTTTCTTT.

The gene calls are TRBV29-1 and TRBJ1-1, with 9 bases aligning to TRBD1. The CDR3 contains 12 residues. The J segment lost 8 bases and the V segment lost 2 bases, leaving 3 bases of the junction unmatched. Germline loops: CDR1 SQVTM, CDR2 ANQGSEA. The CDR3 nucleotides are TGCAGCGTTGAAACGGACAGGGGCGAAGCTTTCTTT. Amino acid sequence: CSVETDRGEAFF. Drawing the rest from reference TRBV29-1 and TRBJ1-1, the complete variable domain is SAVISQKPSRDICQRGTSLTIQCQVDSQVTMMFWYRQQPGQSLTLIATANQGSEATYESGFVIDKFPISRPNLTFSTLTVSNMSPEDSSIYLCSVETDRGEAFFGQGTRLTVV.

The chain links TRBV5-4 to TRBJ2-2; the match to TRBD2 covers 10 bases. V was clipped by 4 bases and J by 4 bases; unmatched bases: 10. The CDR3 has 17 residues. Germline V gene data show CDR1 as SGHNT and CDR2 as YYREEE (reference sequence). This chain's CDR3 is CASSPLAGARGTGELFF. CDR3 nucleotide sequence: TGTGCCAGCAGCCCCCTAGCGGGAGCCCGAGGCACCGGGGAGCTGTTTTTT.

This clone was recorded once. The V call is TRBV5-1, the J call TRBJ2-1, with D perhaps matching TRBD1 (6 bases). The CDR3 loop spans 14 amino acids. Deletions cut 4 bases from V and 5 bases from J, with 13 bases between. Germline-derived CDR1 and CDR2 are SGHRS and YFSETQ. DNA of the CDR3: TGCGCCAGCAGCCAGGACAGAAATAACAATGAGCAGTTCTTC. This gives the protein CASSQDRNNNEQFF.

This chain joins TRBV14 and TRBJ2-4; 10 bases are a match to TRBD1. CDR3 length: 15 residues. With V trimmed by 0 bases and J by 7 bases, 3 bases remained unmatched. Germline CDR1 reads SGHDN; CDR2 reads FVKESK. CDR3 region: CASSQEGTGVNIQYF. As DNA, the CDR3 is TGTGCCAGCAGCCAAGAAGGGACAGGGGTGAACATTCAGTACTTC. The complete variable domain, with remaining parts taken from reference TRBV14 and TRBJ2-4, reads EAGVTQFPSHSVIEKGQTVTLRCDPISGHDNLYWYRRVMGKEIKFLLHFVKESKQDESGMPNNRFLAERTGGTYSTLKVQPAELEDSGVYFCASSQEGTGVNIQYFGAGTRLSVL.